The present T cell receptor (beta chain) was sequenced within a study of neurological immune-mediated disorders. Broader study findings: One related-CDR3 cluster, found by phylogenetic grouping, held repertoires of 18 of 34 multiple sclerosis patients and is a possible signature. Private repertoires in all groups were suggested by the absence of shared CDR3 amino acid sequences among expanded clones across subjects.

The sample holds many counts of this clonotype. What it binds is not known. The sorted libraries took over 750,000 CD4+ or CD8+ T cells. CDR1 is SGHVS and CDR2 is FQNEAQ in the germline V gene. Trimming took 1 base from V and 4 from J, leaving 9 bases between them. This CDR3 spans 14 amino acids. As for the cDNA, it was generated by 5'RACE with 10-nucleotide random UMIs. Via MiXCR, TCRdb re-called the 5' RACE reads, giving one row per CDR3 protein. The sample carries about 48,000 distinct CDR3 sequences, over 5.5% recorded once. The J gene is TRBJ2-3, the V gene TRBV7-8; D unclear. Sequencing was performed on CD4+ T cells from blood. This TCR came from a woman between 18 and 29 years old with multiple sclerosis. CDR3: CASSLVIVSDTQYF. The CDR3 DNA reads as TGTGCCAGCAGCTTAGTAATAGTCTCAGATACGCAGTATTTT.